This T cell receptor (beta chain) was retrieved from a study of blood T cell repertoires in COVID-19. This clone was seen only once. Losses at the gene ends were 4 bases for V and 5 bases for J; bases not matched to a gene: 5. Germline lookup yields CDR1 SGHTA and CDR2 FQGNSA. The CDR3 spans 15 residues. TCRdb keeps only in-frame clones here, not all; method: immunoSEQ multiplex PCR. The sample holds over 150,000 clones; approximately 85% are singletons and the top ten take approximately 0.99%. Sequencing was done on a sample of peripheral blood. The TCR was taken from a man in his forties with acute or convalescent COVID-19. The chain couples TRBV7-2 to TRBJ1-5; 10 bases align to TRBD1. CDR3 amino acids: CASSSRGTGDQPQHF. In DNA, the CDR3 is TGTGCCAGCAGCTCGAGGGGGACAGGGGATCAGCCCCAGCATTTT.